The rows below give T cell receptor beta chains drawn from one sample of a study of identical twins. TCRdb analysed the 5' RACE reads with MiXCR anew, one entry per CDR3 protein. The sample carries roughly 490,000 distinct CDR3 sequences, 13% to 15% recorded once. These same records also appear under a second study, on yellow fever vaccine responses in identical twins.

Material for sequencing was CD4+ T cells sorted from blood. The receptors here all came from a young woman in good health. The CDR3 runs from the conserved cysteine through the conserved F or W. The D gene is left open where the match is weak. A row's size may be missing; if present it is once, few, many or a size class.

J gene: TRBJ2-7
clone size: NA
D gene: TRBD1
V gene: TRBV6-1
CDR3 DNA: TGTGCCAGCATCGATGGGACAGGGTATCACGAGCAGTACTTC
CDR3 protein: CASIDGTGYHEQYF

J gene: TRBJ1-1
clone size: few
D gene: NA
V gene: TRBV12-3/TRBV12-4
CDR3 DNA: TGTGCCAGCAGTTTGAGGACGAACACTGAAGCTTTCTTT
CDR3 protein: CASSLRTNTEAFF

J gene: TRBJ2-7
clone size: few
D gene: TRBD1
V gene: TRBV7-2
CDR3 DNA: TGTGCCAGCAGCTTAGCGCGCGGGACAGGGGTGTTCGACGAGCAGTACTTC
CDR3 protein: CASSLARGTGVFDEQYF

J gene: TRBJ2-7
clone size: few
D gene: NA
V gene: TRBV6-6
CDR3 DNA: TGTGCCAGCAGTTACGGAGACCGGTACGAGCAGTACTTC
CDR3 protein: CASSYGDRYEQYF

J gene: TRBJ1-5
clone size: few
D gene: NA
V gene: TRBV19
CDR3 DNA: TGTGCCAGTAAAGACAGTCTTACCAATCAGCCCCAGCATTTT
CDR3 protein: CASKDSLTNQPQHF

J gene: TRBJ1-2
clone size: NA
D gene: NA
V gene: TRBV28
CDR3 DNA: TGTGCCAGCAGTTTATCCACCCGAGGCTACACCTTC
CDR3 protein: CASSLSTRGYTF

J gene: TRBJ1-1
clone size: many
D gene: NA
V gene: TRBV12-3/TRBV12-4
CDR3 DNA: TGTGCCAGCACCCATCGCTTGCCCGCCACTGAAGCTTTCTTT
CDR3 protein: CASTHRLPATEAFF

J gene: TRBJ2-4
clone size: NA
D gene: NA
V gene: TRBV7-2
CDR3 DNA: TGTGCCAGCAGCCGGACGCTAGCCAAAAACATTCAGTACTTC
CDR3 protein: CASSRTLAKNIQYF

J gene: TRBJ2-1
clone size: few
D gene: TRBD1
V gene: TRBV20-1
CDR3 DNA: TGCAGTGCTAGAGGCAACTCCGGGACAGGGGGTTCCTACAATGAGCAGTTCTTC
CDR3 protein: CSARGNSGTGGSYNEQFF

J gene: TRBJ2-5
clone size: few
D gene: NA
V gene: TRBV12-3/TRBV12-4
CDR3 DNA: TGTGCCAGCAGTTTTTCAGGGTCTGGCGAGACCCAGTACTTC
CDR3 protein: CASSFSGSGETQYF

J gene: TRBJ2-1
clone size: NA
D gene: NA
V gene: TRBV23-1
CDR3 DNA: TGCGCCCGATTGAGGGTGGGGAGATCTACTTACAATGAGCAGTTCTTC
CDR3 protein: CARLRVGRSTYNEQFF

J gene: TRBJ1-3
clone size: NA
D gene: NA
V gene: TRBV29-1
CDR3 DNA: TGCAGCGTTGTATCTCCCGTCCGAAACACCATATATTTT
CDR3 protein: CSVVSPVRNTIYF

J gene: TRBJ2-3
clone size: NA
D gene: NA
V gene: TRBV7-9
CDR3 DNA: TGTGCCAGCAGCTCCATGAAGGATTGGCTCACAGATACGCAGTATTTT
CDR3 protein: CASSSMKDWLTDTQYF

J gene: TRBJ2-3
clone size: NA
D gene: NA
V gene: TRBV27
CDR3 DNA: TGTGCCAGCAGTTTAGTTAGCGTGGGTATAGATACGCAGTATTTT
CDR3 protein: CASSLVSVGIDTQYF

J gene: TRBJ2-7
clone size: NA
D gene: NA
V gene: TRBV20-1
CDR3 DNA: TGCAGCACCCGGGACACCCGCTCCTACGAGCAGTACTTC
CDR3 protein: CSTRDTRSYEQYF

J gene: TRBJ2-6
clone size: NA
D gene: NA
V gene: TRBV24-1
CDR3 DNA: TGTGCCACCAGTGCCGCCGGGTCTGGGGCCAACGTCCTGACTTTC
CDR3 protein: CATSAAGSGANVLTF

J gene: TRBJ2-5
clone size: many
D gene: NA
V gene: TRBV5-1
CDR3 DNA: TGCGCCAGCAGCTTGTCTTCGTCGATAGAGACCCAGTACTTC
CDR3 protein: CASSLSSSIETQYF

J gene: TRBJ2-5
clone size: few
D gene: NA
V gene: TRBV5-5
CDR3 DNA: TGTGCCAGCAGCAAGGGGCCGGACCAAGAGACCCAGTACTTC
CDR3 protein: CASSKGPDQETQYF

J gene: TRBJ2-3
clone size: NA
D gene: TRBD2
V gene: TRBV30
CDR3 DNA: TGTGCCTGGGGGAGACTAGCGGGGGATACGCAGTATTTT
CDR3 protein: CAWGRLAGDTQYF

J gene: TRBJ2-7
clone size: NA
D gene: NA
V gene: TRBV5-1
CDR3 DNA: TGCGCCAGCAGTGGGGGGAGCCAGAGGTCTATATTCTACGAGCAGTACTTC
CDR3 protein: CASSGGSQRSIFYEQYF

J gene: TRBJ1-6
clone size: few
D gene: TRBD1
V gene: TRBV12-3/TRBV12-4
CDR3 DNA: TGTGCCAGCAGCATACAGGGGGACTATAATTCACCCCTCCACTTT
CDR3 protein: CASSIQGDYNSPLHF

J gene: TRBJ1-1
clone size: NA
D gene: NA
V gene: TRBV10-1
CDR3 DNA: TGCGCCAGCACCCGCAGACACACTGAAGCTTTCTTT
CDR3 protein: CASTRRHTEAFF

J gene: TRBJ2-7
clone size: NA
D gene: TRBD1
V gene: TRBV20-1
CDR3 DNA: TGCAGTACTCAACCTTTACGGACAGGGGCGGTCTACGAGCAGTACTTC
CDR3 protein: CSTQPLRTGAVYEQYF

J gene: TRBJ2-1
clone size: many
D gene: NA
V gene: TRBV7-9
CDR3 DNA: TGTGCCAGCAGCTTATGGCTGGAAAGCTCCTACAATGAGCAGTTCTTC
CDR3 protein: CASSLWLESSYNEQFF

J gene: TRBJ2-1
clone size: NA
D gene: TRBD2
V gene: TRBV7-2
CDR3 DNA: TGTGCCAGCAGCTTAGCGACGGGGGGATCCTACAATGAGCAGTTCTTC
CDR3 protein: CASSLATGGSYNEQFF

J gene: TRBJ2-3
clone size: NA
D gene: NA
V gene: TRBV6-1
CDR3 DNA: TGTGCCAGCAGTGAAGGCAGTACATTCTCAGATACGCAGTATTTT
CDR3 protein: CASSEGSTFSDTQYF

J gene: TRBJ2-3
clone size: many
D gene: NA
V gene: TRBV29-1
CDR3 DNA: TGCAGCGGGAACCGGGGGACAGATACGCAGTATTTT
CDR3 protein: CSGNRGTDTQYF

J gene: TRBJ2-5
clone size: many
D gene: NA
V gene: TRBV7-2
CDR3 DNA: TGTGCCAGCAGCTTAGATAGCCTCCAGGGAGAGACCCAGTACTTC
CDR3 protein: CASSLDSLQGETQYF

J gene: TRBJ1-5
clone size: many
D gene: NA
V gene: TRBV15
CDR3 DNA: TGTGCCACCAGCCCGGTGGGAAATCAGCCCCAGCATTTT
CDR3 protein: CATSPVGNQPQHF

J gene: TRBJ2-1
clone size: NA
D gene: NA
V gene: TRBV7-2
CDR3 DNA: TGTGCCCCACAGGGCCCCGGGAGGCGGAATTACAATGAGCAGTTCTTC
CDR3 protein: CAPQGPGRRNYNEQFF

J gene: TRBJ2-2
clone size: many
D gene: NA
V gene: TRBV29-1
CDR3 DNA: TGCAGCGTTGTAGCCGGGACGAACACCGGGGAGCTGTTTTTT
CDR3 protein: CSVVAGTNTGELFF

J gene: TRBJ2-3
clone size: few
D gene: TRBD2
V gene: TRBV9
CDR3 DNA: TGTGCCAGCAGCGTAGCTCCACCGGGGACTAGCGGGGGGTTAACAGATACGCAGTATTTT
CDR3 protein: CASSVAPPGTSGGLTDTQYF

J gene: TRBJ2-3
clone size: NA
D gene: NA
V gene: TRBV24-1
CDR3 DNA: TGTGCCACCAGTGACCGCGACGGAGCCAGCACAGATACGCAGTATTTT
CDR3 protein: CATSDRDGASTDTQYF

J gene: TRBJ2-1
clone size: few
D gene: NA
V gene: TRBV5-1
CDR3 DNA: TGCGCCAGCAGCTTTGATACCGGGACGATTTACAATGAGCAGTTCTTC
CDR3 protein: CASSFDTGTIYNEQFF

J gene: TRBJ1-2
clone size: few
D gene: TRBD1
V gene: TRBV20-1
CDR3 DNA: TGCAGTGCCCAAGCCCACAGGGGAGGGAAGGATGGCTACACCTTC
CDR3 protein: CSAQAHRGGKDGYTF

J gene: TRBJ2-5
clone size: NA
D gene: NA
V gene: TRBV19
CDR3 DNA: TGTGCCAGTAGTGAGGGTGGGTCGACCCAGTACTTC
CDR3 protein: CASSEGGSTQYF

J gene: TRBJ2-7
clone size: NA
D gene: TRBD1
V gene: TRBV19
CDR3 DNA: TGTGCCAGTAGTGGAGACAGGGGTTTAGACTACGAGCAGTACTTC
CDR3 protein: CASSGDRGLDYEQYF

J gene: TRBJ2-7
clone size: NA
D gene: NA
V gene: TRBV24-1
CDR3 DNA: TGTGCCACCAGTGATTTGAATTCCTACGAGCAGTACTTC
CDR3 protein: CATSDLNSYEQYF

J gene: TRBJ2-7
clone size: few
D gene: TRBD1
V gene: TRBV29-1
CDR3 DNA: TGCAGCGTAGCAAAGACAGGGTCGTCTCCCGAGCAGTACTTC
CDR3 protein: CSVAKTGSSPEQYF

J gene: TRBJ2-2
clone size: few
D gene: NA
V gene: TRBV6-5
CDR3 DNA: TGTGCCAGCAGTCCCCTCACCGGGGAGCTGTTTTTT
CDR3 protein: CASSPLTGELFF

J gene: TRBJ2-7
clone size: NA
D gene: TRBD1
V gene: TRBV5-8
CDR3 DNA: TGTGCCAGCAGCTGGACCGGGACAGGCGAGCAGTACTTC
CDR3 protein: CASSWTGTGEQYF

J gene: TRBJ2-6
clone size: few
D gene: NA
V gene: TRBV10-3
CDR3 DNA: TGTGCCATCAGAGGGCAGGGCATAGTCCTGACTTTC
CDR3 protein: CAIRGQGIVLTF

J gene: TRBJ1-2
clone size: NA
D gene: NA
V gene: TRBV3-1
CDR3 DNA: TGTGCCAGCAGCCTCCAGTCCGGTCACAAAAACTATGGCTACACCTTC
CDR3 protein: CASSLQSGHKNYGYTF

J gene: TRBJ2-1
clone size: NA
D gene: TRBD2
V gene: TRBV6-5
CDR3 DNA: TGTGCCAGCAGTTCCCCCGGGCGGGAGGGGTTTGAGCAGTTCTTC
CDR3 protein: CASSSPGREGFEQFF

J gene: TRBJ1-5
clone size: NA
D gene: NA
V gene: TRBV7-2
CDR3 DNA: TGTGCCAGCAGCTTAGTAGGCAGTGGGATTAATCAGCCCCAGCATTTT
CDR3 protein: CASSLVGSGINQPQHF

J gene: TRBJ2-7
clone size: many
D gene: NA
V gene: TRBV29-1
CDR3 DNA: TGCAGCGTTGCTGGGACGGCCTACGAGCAGTACTTC
CDR3 protein: CSVAGTAYEQYF

J gene: TRBJ1-2
clone size: many
D gene: TRBD1
V gene: TRBV6-1
CDR3 DNA: TGTGCCAGCAGCCCGACAGGGCTAAACTATGGCTACACCTTC
CDR3 protein: CASSPTGLNYGYTF

J gene: TRBJ2-1
clone size: few
D gene: TRBD2
V gene: TRBV4-1
CDR3 DNA: TGCGCCAGCAGCCTCCTAGCGGGAGCTGGCTACAATGAGCAGTTCTTC
CDR3 protein: CASSLLAGAGYNEQFF

J gene: TRBJ2-5
clone size: NA
D gene: NA
V gene: TRBV2
CDR3 DNA: TGTGCCAGCAGTGACTGGGGGGGCCTGGAGACCCAGTACTTC
CDR3 protein: CASSDWGGLETQYF

J gene: TRBJ2-1
clone size: few
D gene: NA
V gene: TRBV19
CDR3 DNA: TGTGCCAGTACCGACAGGGGGAGGCTTAGCGGGGGGTCCAGTGAGCAGTTCTTC
CDR3 protein: CASTDRGRLSGGSSEQFF

J gene: TRBJ2-3
clone size: few
D gene: NA
V gene: TRBV11-3
CDR3 DNA: TGTGCCAGCAGCTCCAGGGGTAACGCAGATACGCAGTATTTT
CDR3 protein: CASSSRGNADTQYF

J gene: TRBJ1-2
clone size: NA
D gene: NA
V gene: TRBV28
CDR3 DNA: TGTGCCAGCCAGGGGAATCACAACTATGGCTACACCTTC
CDR3 protein: CASQGNHNYGYTF

J gene: TRBJ1-1
clone size: many
D gene: NA
V gene: TRBV12-3/TRBV12-4
CDR3 DNA: TGTGCCAGCTCCGGGGAAACTGAAGCTTTCTTT
CDR3 protein: CASSGETEAFF

J gene: TRBJ2-7
clone size: NA
D gene: NA
V gene: TRBV25-1
CDR3 DNA: TGTGCCAGCAGCCCCCCCCAACTTAGGAGTCTGTACGAGCAGTACTTC
CDR3 protein: CASSPPQLRSLYEQYF

J gene: TRBJ2-4
clone size: NA
D gene: NA
V gene: TRBV3-1
CDR3 DNA: TGTGCCAGCAGCCAAGTGATTAGCGGCAGCAAAAACATTCAGTACTTC
CDR3 protein: CASSQVISGSKNIQYF